The 21 T cell receptor beta chains below all came from one sample that was sequenced in a study of low-dose radiotherapy and immunotherapy resistance in tumors. Alpha- and beta-chain coverage of first-strand cDNA came from TRAV- and TRBV-specific primers. TCRs underwent 15 to 25 PCR cycles of amplification with a constant-region primer and V-primer adapter. One entry per CDR3 protein, called by TCRdb with MiXCR from the reads. The sample has 65,000 to 90,000 distinct CDR3 sequences, approximately 19% seen once. The sample's time point: before trial treatment. The source material was PBMCs, sampled before treatment. The receptor source for this set is a male donor with prostate cancer.

This clonotype was observed at least ten times. The chain is built from TRBV9 and TRBJ2-3; D tentatively reads TRBD1 or TRBD2 (5 bases each). Trimming cost V 4 bases and J 2 bases, with 17 bases left between them. CDR3 length: 16 amino acids. CDR1 and CDR2 (germline): SGDLS, YYNGEE. The CDR3 DNA reads TGTGCCAGCAGCTCAACCGGGACCACATTCACAGATACGCAGTATTTT. Residues: CASSSTGTTFTDTQYF.

This clonotype was counted between two and nine times. This chain uses TRBV3-1 with TRBJ1-5; D is undetermined. The CDR3 contains 16 residues. The V and J ends lost 0 bases and 2 bases respectively, with 11 bases between them. Germline-derived CDR1 and CDR2 are LGHDT and YNNKEL (reference sequence). The DNA of the CDR3 is TGTGCCAGCAGCCAAGAACCCGGTCGTGGCAATCAGCCCCAGCATTTT. Translating it yields CASSQEPGRGNQPQHF.

About this clonotype: A much bigger clone sits one base away, suggesting this may be a read error. The rearrangement uses TRBV25-1 and TRBJ1-5; the D is unclear. The V gene's germline CDR1 is MGHDK and CDR2 SYGVNS. This CDR3 is built from 14 residues. The V end was cut by 5 bases, the J end by 7 bases, with 15 bases between. CDR3 loop: CASSSVPVGQPQHF. CDR3 coding DNA: TGTGCCAGCAGTTCCGTCCCAGTTGGGCAGCCCCAGCATTTT.

This clonotype was detected ten times or more. The chain is built from TRBV20-1 and TRBJ1-2; D unclear. The germline V and J ends were trimmed by 5 bases and 2 bases, with 21 bases remaining between them. The germline gives CDR1 DFQATT, CDR2 SNEGSKA (reference sequence). CDR3 length: 16 residues. CDR3 amino acids: CSAPPWVVKGNYGYTF. The DNA of the CDR3 is TGCAGTGCTCCCCCTTGGGTCGTAAAGGGCAACTATGGCTACACCTTC.

This clonotype was seen repeatedly, ten times or more. The J gene is TRBJ1-1, the V gene TRBV4-2; D unclear. Germline V gene lookup returns CDR1 LGHNA and CDR2 YNFKEQ. The ends were cut back, 0 bases at V and 8 bases at J, with 4 bases in the middle. The CDR3 contains 11 residues. DNA of the CDR3: TGTGCCAGCAGCCAAGAGTCCGAAGCTTTCTTT. Protein product: CASSQESEAFF.

This clonotype was seen ten or more times. The chain uses TRBV6-5 and TRBJ2-7, with D perhaps being TRBD1 or TRBD2 (5 bases each). CDR1 is MNHEY and CDR2 is SVGAGI in the germline V gene. V was clipped by 5 bases and J by 1 base, with 24 bases between them. The CDR3 sequence is 18 residues long. The CDR3 coding sequence is TGTGCCAGCAGTCGCAACATAGGGAAGAGGGACCAATCCTACGAGCAGTACTTC. Translation: CASSRNIGKRDQSYEQYF.

This clonotype occurred many times. The CDR3 DNA is TGTGCCAGTACCAGATTTGAGACAGGGAACACCGGGGAGCTGTTTTTT. As protein: CASTRFETGNTGELFF. J is TRBJ2-2 and V is TRBV19; D might be TRBD1 (6 bases). The germline V gene encodes CDR1 LNHDA and CDR2 SQIVND (reference sequence). The CDR3 spans 16 residues. With 7 bases removed from V and 1 base from J, the gap between germline ends came to 16 bases.

This clonotype has at least ten counts. The chain employs TRBV4-2 and TRBJ1-4; tentative D call: TRBD1 (6 bases). Germline V gene lookup returns CDR1 LGHNA and CDR2 YNFKEQ. The CDR3 is 17 amino acids. Trimming cost V 4 bases and J 5 bases, with 20 bases left between them. The CDR3, as DNA: TGTGCCAGCAGCCGTCGACAGGCAAGGGATCAGAATGAAAAACTGTTTTTT. Its protein is CASSRRQARDQNEKLFF.

The chain uses TRBV7-2 and TRBJ2-5; 9 nucleotides align to TRBD2. With V trimmed by 9 bases and J by 0 bases, 8 bases remained unmatched. The CDR3 has 15 residues. Germline CDR1 is SGHTA and CDR2 is FQGNSA. CDR3 loop: CASAAGGVYQETQYF. The DNA for the CDR3 is TGTGCCAGTGCTGCGGGGGGGGTGTACCAAGAGACCCAGTACTTC. The full variable domain, its missing parts supplied by reference TRBV7-2 and TRBJ2-5, is GAGVSQSPSNKVTEKGKDVELRCDPISGHTALYWYRQSLGQGLEFLIYFQGNSAPDKSGLPSDRFSAERTGGSVSTLTIQRTQQEDSAVYLCASAAGGVYQETQYFGPGTRLLVL.

In its sample, this clonotype was seen many times. The V gene is TRBV29-1, the J gene TRBJ1-2; no definite D call. V lost 6 bases and J lost 6, with 14 bases in between. This CDR3 has 12 residues. CDR1 and CDR2 from the germline V gene are SQVTM and ANQGSEA. Here the CDR3 DNA reads TGCAGCGTGGTCGGGGAGAGCCATGGCTACACCTTC. This encodes CSVVGESHGYTF. The full variable domain, with the rest looked up from reference TRBV29-1 and TRBJ1-2, is SAVISQKPSRDICQRGTSLTIQCQVDSQVTMMFWYRQQPGQSLTLIATANQGSEATYESGFVIDKFPISRPNLTFSTLTVSNMSPEDSSIYLCSVVGESHGYTFGSGTRLTVV.

The sample holds many counts of this clonotype. CDR3 sequence reads: CASSSRGDRGPTDTQYF. In nucleotides, the CDR3 is TGTGCCAGCAGTTCCCGGGGAGACAGGGGGCCGACAGATACGCAGTATTTT. This chain uses TRBV6-5 with TRBJ2-3, with 10 bases identical to TRBD1. Per germline, CDR1 MNHEY and CDR2 SVGAGI. V lost 4 bases to trimming and J lost 3 bases; unmatched junction nucleotides: 10. CDR3 length: 17 amino acids.

This clonotype was picked up many times. This chain connects TRBV20-1 to TRBJ2-5, with TRBD1 matching 8 bases. V gave up 7 bases and J gave up 2 bases; unmatched junction bases: 6. This CDR3 region has 13 residues. Germline V gene sequence: CDR1 DFQATT, CDR2 SNEGSKA (reference sequence). The CDR3 spells CSENRGNQETQYF. For the CDR3, the DNA is TGCAGTGAAAACAGGGGGAATCAAGAGACCCAGTACTTC.

A word on this clonotype: A read error is likely here: a far larger clone is one base away. The rearrangement links TRBV5-1 to TRBJ2-5, with TRBD2 matching 7 bases. CDR1 is SGHRS and CDR2 is YFSETQ in the germline V gene. Germline trimming cut 3 bases from V and 11 bases from J; bases unmatched to any gene: 16. The CDR3 sequence is 15 residues long. The CDR3 is CASSSTLAVYNEQYF. DNA for the CDR3: TGCGCCAGCAGCTCGACCCTAGCGGTTTACAATGAGCAGTACTTC.

This clonotype was observed at least ten times. The chain couples TRBV7-3 to TRBJ2-5; 14 positions agree with TRBD2. The CDR3 runs 17 residues. Trimming cost V 4 bases and J 5 bases; bases outside gene matches: 9. In germline, CDR1 is SGHTA, CDR2 FQGTGA. CDR3 in DNA: TGTGCCAGCAGCTCGGGACTAGCGGGAGTGGCTTTGGAGACCCAGTACTTC. Encoded protein: CASSSGLAGVALETQYF.

The CDR3 nucleotides are TGTGCCAGCAAAGCACCGGGACAGGGGAAAGAGACCCAGTACTTC. It codes for CASKAPGQGKETQYF. This chain uses TRBV6-1 with TRBJ2-5, with 10 bases lining up with TRBD1. This CDR3 is 15 amino acids long. Germline V gene data show CDR1 as MNHNS and CDR2 as SASEGT. The V segment lost 7 bases and the J segment 3 bases; nucleotides outside the gene matches: 8.

The V gene is TRBV7-2, the J gene TRBJ2-2; 14 nucleotides agree with TRBD2. Per germline, CDR1 SGHTA and CDR2 FQGNSA. The V and J ends lost 5 bases and 7 bases, in that order; junction bases with no gene match: 9. The CDR3 has 17 amino acids. The CDR3 DNA reads TGTGCCAGCAGCCTGGGACTAGCGGGAGCCGACGGCGGGGAGCTGTTTTTT. It is translated as CASSLGLAGADGGELFF. The full variable domain, completed using reference TRBV7-2 and TRBJ2-2, is GAGVSQSPSNKVTEKGKDVELRCDPISGHTALYWYRQSLGQGLEFLIYFQGNSAPDKSGLPSDRFSAERTGGSVSTLTIQRTQQEDSAVYLCASSLGLAGADGGELFFGEGSRLTVL.

This clonotype was seen ten or more times. This chain links TRBV7-2 with TRBJ2-1; D gene ambiguous. V lost 1 base and J 15 bases, leaving 22 bases between the germline ends. This CDR3 comprises 15 residues. Germline lookup yields CDR1 SGHTA and CDR2 FQGNSA. The CDR3, as DNA: TGTGCCAGCAGCTTAGAAGGTAGGGCGTACAATGATTGGTTCTTC. Translating gives CASSLEGRAYNDWFF.

This clonotype was counted between two and nine times. At one of its ends the junction is not consistent with the germline gene, which may arise from a read error. J is TRBJ2-6 and V is TRBV3-1, with unresolved D. The germline gives CDR1 LGHDT, CDR2 YNNKEL (reference sequence). The CDR3 has 16 amino acids. The DNA of the CDR3 is TGTGCCAGCAGCCAAGATTTATATTCTGGCGCCAACGTCCTGACTTTC. Translation: CASSQDLYSGANVLTF.

Regarding this clonotype: The likely explanation is a read error, given a far larger clone one base away. This chain uses TRBV6-8 with TRBJ2-1, with TRBD2 as a possible D gene (5 bases). In germline, CDR1 is MNHGY, CDR2 SAAAGT. Deletions cut 2 bases from V and 7 bases from J, with 12 bases between. The CDR3 spans 14 residues. The CDR3 reads CASSYSAGANEQFF. The DNA for the CDR3 is TGTGCCAGCAGTTACAGTGCGGGTGCTAATGAGCAGTTCTTC.

Many counts were recorded for this clonotype. This sequence joins TRBV24-1 and TRBJ2-1; weak D call: TRBD2 (5 bases). The germline V and J ends were trimmed by 2 bases and 0 bases, with 10 bases remaining between them. This CDR3 contains 16 residues. From germline, CDR1 is KGHDR and CDR2 SFDVKD. The CDR3 reads CATSDYRGGSYNEQFF. CDR3 in DNA: TGTGCCACCAGTGATTACAGAGGAGGCTCCTACAATGAGCAGTTCTTC.

As for this clonotype: This may stem from a read error, because a much larger clone lies one nucleotide away. DNA for the CDR3: TGTGCCAGCAGCTTAGAGGGAATTGGGGCGAAAAACATGCAGTACTTC. Translating it yields CASSLEGIGAKNMQYF. The chain uses TRBV7-6 and TRBJ2-4, with D maybe TRBD1 (5 bases). The length of the CDR3 is 16 residues. The V gene's germline CDR1 is SGHVS and CDR2 FNYEAQ.